A single TCR beta chain is shown here with its context. Every participant with HIV received treatment in the United States. Specimens held roughly 0.9-10 million cryopreserved PBMC prior to DNA extraction. This CDR3 region has 15 residues. Germline V lookup: CDR1 LGHNA, CDR2 YNFKEQ. Trimming removed 0 bases at V and 0 bases at J, with 9 bases between. An immunoSEQ assay, version v3.0, was performed at survey level. The method was immunoSEQ multiplex PCR; TCRdb's version includes in-frame clones alone and lacks a portion of them. The sample lists 22,000 or so clones, roughly 80% occurring once. This entry belongs to a study of long-term antiretroviral therapy in people with HIV.

The sequence was collected from a woman aged 30 to 39 with HIV. The specimen comprised unsorted PBMCs, sampled 2.9 years after starting antiretroviral therapy. V usage is TRBV4-2 and J usage is TRBJ2-7; D uncertain. The CDR3 DNA is TGTGCCAGCAGCCAAGATTATGCCAGCTCCTACGAGCAGTACGTC. Protein product: CASSQDYASSYEQYV.